This TCR beta chain was observed in a study of shared clonotypes between healthy human individuals. Across several immunoSEQ plates, the genomic DNA of each subset was split evenly. Clones were read by immunoSEQ multiplex PCR, and TCRdb kept only the in-frame ones, dropping some. The data contain roughly 110,000 clones, around 66% of them singletons. Those who donated were healthy HIV-negative adults, with no recent acute infections or vaccinations reported. CD8 memory was a combination of CD45RO+ cells and CCR7-negative CD45RA+ TemRA cells. Germline loops: CDR1 LNHDA, CDR2 SQIVND (reference sequence). Trimming at V came to 1 base and at J to 0 bases, leaving 5 bases not matched to a gene. The CDR3 runs to 18 residues.

The gene calls are TRBV19 and TRBJ2-2; 10 bases align to TRBD2. The receptor was derived from a woman aged 30 to 39 in good health. Source material: memory CD8+ T cells sorted from blood. Subset specified: CD45RO+ cells pooled with CCR7-negative TemRA cells. The CDR3 DNA follows: TGTGCCAGTAGTATAGTTGGGGGACTAGCGCCGAACACCGGGGAGCTGTTTTTT. Protein sequence: CASSIVGGLAPNTGELFF. The full variable domain, in which reference TRBV19 and TRBJ2-2 provide the parts outside the CDR3, is DGGITQSPKYLFRKEGQNVTLSCEQNLNHDAMYWYRQDPGQGLRLIYYSQIVNDFQKGDIAEGYSVSREKKESFPLTVTSAQKNPTAFYLCASSIVGGLAPNTGELFFGEGSRLTVL.